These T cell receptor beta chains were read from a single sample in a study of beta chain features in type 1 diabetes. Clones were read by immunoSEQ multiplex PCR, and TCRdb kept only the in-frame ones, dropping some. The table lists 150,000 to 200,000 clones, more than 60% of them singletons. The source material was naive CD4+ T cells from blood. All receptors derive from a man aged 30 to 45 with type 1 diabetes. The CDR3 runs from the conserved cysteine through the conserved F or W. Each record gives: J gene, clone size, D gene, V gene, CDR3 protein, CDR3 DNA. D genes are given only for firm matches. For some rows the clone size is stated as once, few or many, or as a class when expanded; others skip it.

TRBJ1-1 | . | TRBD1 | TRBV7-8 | CASSYRGPENTEAFF | TGTGCCAGCAGCTACAGGGGGCCAGAGAACACTGAAGCTTTCTTT
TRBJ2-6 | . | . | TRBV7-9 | CASSPRQGGKSGANVLTF | TGTGCCAGCAGCCCGCGACAGGGAGGTAAATCTGGGGCCAACGTCCTGACTTTC
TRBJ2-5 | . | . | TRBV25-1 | CASSATLGRETQYF | TGTGCCAGCAGTGCCACTCTAGGGCGGGAGACCCAGTACTTC
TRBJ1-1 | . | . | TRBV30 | CARLGVGPEAFF | TGTGCCCGGCTGGGAGTGGGACCTGAAGCTTTCTTT
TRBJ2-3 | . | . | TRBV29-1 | CSVRIGGTDTQYF | TGCAGCGTCCGTATTGGGGGTACAGATACGCAGTATTTT
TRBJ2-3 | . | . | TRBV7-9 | CASSLGSSPDTQYF | TGTGCCAGCAGCTTGGGTTCTAGTCCAGATACGCAGTATTTT
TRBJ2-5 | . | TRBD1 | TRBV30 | CAWTGPGQERETQYF | TGTGCCTGGACCGGACCGGGACAGGAAAGGGAGACCCAGTACTTC
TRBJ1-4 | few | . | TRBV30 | CAWAVQGAKLFF | TGTGCCTGGGCCGTACAGGGAGCAAAACTGTTTTTT
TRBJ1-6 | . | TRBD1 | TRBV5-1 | CASRGQGGNSPLHF | TGCGCCAGCAGAGGACAGGGGGGCAATTCACCCCTCCACTTT
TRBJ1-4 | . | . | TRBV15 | CATSRGLDSLNEKLFF | TGTGCCACCAGCAGAGGTTTGGACAGCCTTAATGAAAAACTGTTTTTT
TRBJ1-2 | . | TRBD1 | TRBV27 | CASSVRRDRGGAPYGYTF | TGTGCCAGCAGCGTCCGCCGGGACAGGGGAGGGGCTCCATATGGCTACACCTTC
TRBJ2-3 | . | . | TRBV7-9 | CASSFGSGSDTQYF | TGTGCCAGCAGCTTCGGCTCGGGGTCGGATACGCAGTATTTT
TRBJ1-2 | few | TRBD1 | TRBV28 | CASSLDRESQAYGYTF | TGTGCCAGCAGTTTAGACAGGGAATCACAGGCCTATGGCTACACCTTC
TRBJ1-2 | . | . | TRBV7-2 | CASSSSQQGYGYTF | TGTGCCAGCAGCTCGAGCCAACAGGGCTATGGCTACACCTTC
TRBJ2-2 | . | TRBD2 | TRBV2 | CASSDWGLESTGELFF | TGTGCCAGCAGTGATTGGGGACTAGAATCCACCGGGGAGCTGTTTTTT
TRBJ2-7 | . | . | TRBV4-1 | CASSQEGTAASYEQYF | TGCGCCAGCAGCCAAGAGGGGACCGCCGCTTCCTACGAGCAGTACTTC
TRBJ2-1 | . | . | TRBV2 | CASSSSGPISEQFF | TGTGCCAGCAGCTCGTCGGGGCCCATTAGCGAGCAGTTCTTC
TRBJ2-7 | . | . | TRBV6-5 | CASSLSPRTIYEQYF | TGTGCCAGCAGCCTTAGCCCCAGGACCATCTACGAGCAGTACTTC
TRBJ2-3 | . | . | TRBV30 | CAWSLLDPGVYF | TGTGCCTGGAGTCTTCTCGACCCCGGGGTGTATTTT
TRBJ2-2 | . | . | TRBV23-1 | CASSQPTPNTGELFF | TGCGCCAGCAGTCAACCGACACCGAACACCGGGGAGCTGTTTTTT
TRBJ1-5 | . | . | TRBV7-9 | CASSQGTSQPQHF | TGTGCCAGCAGCCAAGGAACTAGTCAGCCCCAGCATTTT
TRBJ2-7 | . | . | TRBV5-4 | CASSLGVSQPYEQYF | TGTGCCAGCAGCTTGGGTGTTTCGCAGCCCTACGAGCAGTACTTC
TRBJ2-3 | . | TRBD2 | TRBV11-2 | CASSLALAGGPDTQYF | TGTGCCAGCAGCTTAGCTCTAGCGGGGGGGCCAGATACGCAGTATTTT
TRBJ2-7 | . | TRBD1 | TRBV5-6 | CASSRDRYEQYF | TGTGCCAGCAGCAGGGACAGGTACGAGCAGTACTTC
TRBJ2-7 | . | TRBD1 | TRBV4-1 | CASSHSRDRGYEQYF | TGCGCCAGCAGCCATTCCCGGGACAGGGGATACGAGCAGTACTTC
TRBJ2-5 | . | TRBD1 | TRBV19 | CASSIDHRDRGPETQYF | TGTGCCAGTAGTATAGATCATCGGGACAGGGGGCCAGAGACCCAGTACTTC
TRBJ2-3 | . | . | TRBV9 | CASSVDNGVITDTQYF | TGTGCCAGCAGCGTAGATAACGGGGTCATCACAGATACGCAGTATTTT
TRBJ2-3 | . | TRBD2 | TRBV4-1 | CASSQEGLAGRTSTDTQYF | TGCGCCAGCAGCCAAGAAGGTCTAGCGGGGCGAACTAGCACAGATACGCAGTATTTT
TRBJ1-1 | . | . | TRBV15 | CATSIRNQNTEAFF | TGTGCCACCAGCATTCGGAATCAGAACACTGAAGCTTTCTTT
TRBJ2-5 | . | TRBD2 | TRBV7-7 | CASSPRDWEGTQYF | TGTGCTAGCAGCCCCCGGGACTGGGAGGGGACCCAGTACTTC
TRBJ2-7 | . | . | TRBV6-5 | CASSNDPLYEQYF | TGTGCCAGCAGTAACGACCCACTCTACGAGCAGTACTTC
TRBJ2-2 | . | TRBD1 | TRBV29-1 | CSVDGQGNTGELFF | TGCAGCGTTGATGGACAGGGGAACACCGGGGAGCTGTTTTTT
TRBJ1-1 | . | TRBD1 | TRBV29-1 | CSVELPAGGADTEAFF | TGCAGCGTTGAACTGCCTGCAGGGGGCGCAGACACTGAAGCTTTCTTT
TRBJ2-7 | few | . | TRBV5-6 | CASSLVTYEQYF | TGTGCCAGCAGCTTGGTGACCTACGAGCAGTACTTC
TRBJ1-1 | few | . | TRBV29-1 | CSVEYGGRDTEAFF | TGCAGCGTTGAATATGGGGGTAGGGACACTGAAGCTTTCTTT
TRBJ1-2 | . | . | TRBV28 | CASSLPAGLEDGYTF | TGTGCCAGCAGTTTACCCGCAGGGTTGGAAGATGGCTACACCTTC
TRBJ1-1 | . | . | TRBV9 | CASSPQGMNTEAFF | TGTGCCAGCAGCCCCCAGGGTATGAACACTGAAGCTTTCTTT
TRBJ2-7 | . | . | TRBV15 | CATSAHREAYEQYF | TGTGCCACCAGCGCTCACAGGGAGGCCTACGAGCAGTACTTC
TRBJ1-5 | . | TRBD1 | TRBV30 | CAWSADRGPNQPQHF | TGTGCCTGGAGCGCTGACAGGGGACCAAATCAGCCCCAGCATTTT
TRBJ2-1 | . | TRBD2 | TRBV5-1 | CASSYQSSGADEQFF | TGCGCCAGCAGCTACCAGTCTAGCGGGGCTGATGAGCAGTTCTTC
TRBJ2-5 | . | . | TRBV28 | CASSEGTLQETQYF | TGTGCCAGCAGCGAAGGGACTCTCCAAGAGACCCAGTACTTC
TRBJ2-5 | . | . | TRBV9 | CASSVGGTRLQETQYF | TGTGCCAGCAGCGTAGGAGGGACAAGGTTACAAGAGACCCAGTACTTC
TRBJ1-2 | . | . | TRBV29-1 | CSVETNYGYTF | TGCAGCGTTGAGACGAACTATGGCTACACCTTC
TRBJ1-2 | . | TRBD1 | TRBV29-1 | CSVLLSTGGYGYTF | TGCAGCGTTCTCCTGTCGACAGGGGGCTATGGCTACACCTTC
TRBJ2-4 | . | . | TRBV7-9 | CASSLEVNIQYF | TGTGCCAGCAGCTTAGAGGTGAACATTCAGTACTTC
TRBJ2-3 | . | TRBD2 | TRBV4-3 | CASSLSSGATDTQYF | TGCGCCAGCAGCCTCAGTAGCGGGGCCACAGATACGCAGTATTTT
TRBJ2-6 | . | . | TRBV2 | CASRWTVGANVLTF | TGTGCCAGCAGGTGGACAGTCGGGGCCAACGTCCTGACTTTC